This T cell receptor (beta chain) stems from a study of read filtering for tumor transcriptome and immune sequencing (dated by TCRdb to the early 2020s). Regarding the study in general: The cohort had 17 male and 11 to 15 female patients with a mean age of around 70 years, ranging from roughly 45 to 85. By revised international staging, 8 patients were R-ISS I, 15 to 20 were R-ISS II and 6 or 7 were R-ISS III. After DNase treatment, whole-transcriptome libraries were prepared using the TruSeq RNA Access Library Prep Kit. Per sample, about 4.05 to 10.27 million TCR-region mapped reads were obtained with IR-seq, compared with only about 80 to 1,400 with RNA-seq. The study compared TCR repertoires from targeted immune repertoire sequencing and bulk whole-transcriptome sequencing run on the same bone marrow samples. One of the main goals was to work out a read-filtering strategy for immune repertoire data, in particular whether clonotypes backed by only a single read should be removed.

This clonotype was recorded at least ten times. Its cognate antigen has yet to be identified. No base qualities exist here, and no much larger clone lies one base off it. On the study overall, not on this receptor specifically: Single-read clonotypes made up about 82% of clonotypes but only 3% to 4% of total reads in IR-seq, compared with about 69% of clonotypes and 44.6% of reads in RNA-seq. Compared with RNA-seq, IR-seq captured clonotypes at much higher depth and more reliably, and a smaller IR-seq throughput was enough to identify most shared clonotypes. The sorted CD138-negative fraction was not purified T cells but a mixed bone marrow immune population. When single-read clonotypes were removed, the proportions of shared clonotypes in IR-seq and RNA-seq correlated more strongly.

Every patient had bone marrow sampled at the time of active disease. Ficoll-Hypaque density gradient centrifugation was used to isolate the bone marrow mononuclear cells. Myeloma plasma cells were removed and CD138-negative cells were collected by negative selection after labeling with CD138 magnetic microbeads on a MACS separator. Purity of the isolated cells was checked by flow cytometry on an Attune NxT using CD138 antibodies. TRIzol reagent was used to extract total RNA, which was then quantified with a NanoDrop spectrophotometer. Paired RNA-seq and IR-seq were performed on each patient's CD138-negative bone marrow sample. The V end loses 1 base and the J end loses 1 base, and a stretch of 8 bases separates them. Per the germline V gene, SGHRS is the CDR1 and YFSETQ is the CDR2. The CDR3 numbers 14 residues from cysteine through phenylalanine. Just the 42-base CDR3 DNA is kept, in frame starting at base 1.

TCR libraries were constructed from roughly 360 ng RNA using the Immunoverse kit, and molecular barcoded adaptors covering alpha/delta and beta/gamma chains were employed. TCR library preparation used the same RNA that was used for transcriptome sequencing. Sequencing of the TCR libraries was done on an Illumina HiSeq 4000 with 2 x 150 cycles. Per the source publication's procedure: MiXCR aligned TCR reads to human V, D, J and C references and assembled the aligned reads into CDR3 clonotypes, with quality filtering and error correction included. The tcR package in R was used for analysis of clonotype counts and gene usage diversity. Raw mapping reads were checked after the RNA-seq reads had been mapped by STAR aligner version 2.5.3a onto the human GRCh37 genome. To test how sequencing depth affected the clonotypes detected, IR-seq fastq files were randomly downsampled with Seqtk 1.3. TCRdb reprocessed the public reads (quality trimming at Q25 with fastp, clone calling with MiXCR) and kept in-frame beta chains. Each entry merges the rows of one CDR3 protein and shows their most common DNA and genes. The V and J calls reflect TCRdb's pipeline rather than the authors' work. The table for this sample lists around 130,000 distinct CDR3 sequences; approximately 13% of them were counted only once. The top ten clones comprise under 9% of the sample.

The clonotype originates from a donor aged 40 or older with multiple myeloma. Sequencing used a population of CD138-negative cells sorted from bone marrow. In the paper's terms, the cell subset or site label means: bone marrow mononuclear cells depleted of CD138+ plasma/myeloma cells by negative magnetic selection. The V and J genes are TRBV5-1 and TRBJ2-5, with the D call perhaps TRBD1 or TRBD2, each one matching 5 bases. The DNA reads TGCGCCAGCAGCTTGCCAGGGAGCCAAGAGACCCAGTACTTC. Its protein product is CASSLPGSQETQYF.